The 6 T cell receptor beta chains in this list originate from one sample, sequenced in a study of T cell responses to AZD1222 COVID-19 vaccine. Sequenced by immunoSEQ multiplex PCR; TCRdb stores in-frame clones only, minus some. Among 120,000 or so clones listed, 88% were seen once. The sequencing used peripheral blood, collected on day 0 of AZD1222 vaccination. The origin of the receptors is an adult in good health.

The table lists this clone with a count of one. J is TRBJ1-5 and V is TRBV29-1; 11 bases map to TRBD1. V was pared by 6 bases and J by 2 bases, with 12 bases of the junction left unmatched. The CDR3 is 17 residues long. Germline V gene lookup returns CDR1 SQVTM and CDR2 ANQGSEA. CDR3 nucleotide sequence: TGCAGCGTCGGGACAGGGGGAACTGTCGATGGCAATCAGCCCCAGCATTTT. It yields the protein CSVGTGGTVDGNQPQHF.

The J gene is TRBJ1-1, the V gene TRBV14; a weak D match, TRBD1 (5 bases). Trimming shortened V by 2 bases and J by 2 bases, and 15 bases separated the two germline ends. Germline V gene data show CDR1 as SGHDN and CDR2 as FVKESK. The CDR3 covers 16 residues. The CDR3, as DNA: TGTGCCAGCAGCCAACTAACCGGGGCGACCAACACTGAAGCTTTCTTT. Protein: CASSQLTGATNTEAFF.

The genes are TRBV5-1 and TRBJ2-1, with D possibly being TRBD1 (6 bases). Per germline, CDR1 SGHRS and CDR2 YFSETQ. The V gene lost 2 bases and the J gene lost 0 bases, with 12 bases spanning the gap. The CDR3 loop spans 16 amino acids. The CDR3 is CASSLGQTSSYNEQFF. The CDR3 region has the DNA TGCGCCAGCAGCTTAGGACAGACGAGCTCCTACAATGAGCAGTTCTTC.

V usage is TRBV12-3 or TRBV12-4 and J usage is TRBJ1-1, with unresolved D. The CDR3 loop spans 13 amino acids. V was trimmed by 6 bases and J by 1 base, leaving 9 bases between them. CDR3 in DNA: TGTGCCAGCAGCCAACTGGGGAACACTGAAGCTTTCTTT. Translated: CASSQLGNTEAFF.

The CDR3 loop is CASLKDTSSYNEQFF. The CDR3 DNA follows: TGTGCCAGCCTGAAGGATACGAGCTCCTACAATGAGCAGTTCTTC. V usage is TRBV6-5 and J usage is TRBJ2-1; D unclear. V was trimmed by 8 bases and J by 0 bases, leaving 14 bases between them. CDR1 is MNHEY and CDR2 is SVGAGI in the germline V gene. CDR3 length: 15 amino acids.

The chain is built from TRBV21-1 and TRBJ2-1; the table assigns TRBD2, which was not confirmed against the DNA. TRBV21-1 is tagged as a pseudogene. There are 18 residues in the CDR3. CDR3 in DNA: TGTGCCAGCAGCAAAGGGGCACTAGCGGGGGACCCCTACAATGAGCAGTTCTTC. Encoded protein: CASSKGALAGDPYNEQFF.